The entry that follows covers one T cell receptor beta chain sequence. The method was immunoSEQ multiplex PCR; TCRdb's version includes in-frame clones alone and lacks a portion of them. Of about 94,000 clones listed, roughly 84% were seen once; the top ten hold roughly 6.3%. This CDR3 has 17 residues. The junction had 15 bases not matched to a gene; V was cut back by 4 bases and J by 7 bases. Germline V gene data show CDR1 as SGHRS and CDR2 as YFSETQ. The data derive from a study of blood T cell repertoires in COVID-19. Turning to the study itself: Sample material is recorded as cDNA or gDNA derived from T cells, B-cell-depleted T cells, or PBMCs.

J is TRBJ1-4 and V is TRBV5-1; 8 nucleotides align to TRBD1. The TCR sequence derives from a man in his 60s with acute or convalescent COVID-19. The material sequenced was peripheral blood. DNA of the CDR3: TGCGCCAGCAGCCGCGGGCAAAAGGGGACAGGAGGTGAAAAACTGTTTTTT. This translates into CASSRGQKGTGGEKLFF.